One sample yielded the 17 T cell receptor beta chains listed below, sequenced in a study of blood T cell repertoires in COVID-19. Libraries were prepared by immunoSEQ multiplex PCR; TCRdb keeps only in-frame clonotypes and omits some of them. The sample records roughly 230,000 clones, about 85% being singletons. Sequencing input: peripheral blood. These receptor sequences come from a woman between 55 and 75 years old with active or convalescent COVID-19.

This chain connects TRBV19 to TRBJ1-5; D ambiguous. Deletions cut 3 bases from V and 6 bases from J, with 12 bases between. This CDR3 has 14 amino acids. CDR1 is LNHDA and CDR2 is SQIVND in the germline V gene (reference sequence). The CDR3 DNA reads TGTGCCAGTAGTATGTTGCAGGAGGGTCAGCCCCAGCATTTT. Translation gives CASSMLQEGQPQHF.

The chain joins TRBV29-1 to TRBJ2-5; the D gene is possibly TRBD1 (6 bases). Trimming shortened V by 4 bases and J by 5 bases, and 17 bases separated the two germline ends. There are 14 residues in the CDR3. Germline V lookup: CDR1 SQVTM, CDR2 ANQGSEA. The CDR3 spells CSVATQGPGETQYF. In DNA, the CDR3 is TGCAGCGTTGCAACACAGGGCCCCGGGGAGACCCAGTACTTC.

The chain recombines TRBV11-3 with TRBJ2-2, with 9 bases matching TRBD2. Germline trimming cut 1 base from V and 3 bases from J; bases unmatched to any gene: 6. CDR1 is SGHNT, CDR2 YENEEA, per germline. The CDR3 runs 17 residues. The CDR3 reads CASSLGRLAGHTGELFF. The CDR3 DNA follows: TGTGCCAGCAGCTTAGGTCGTCTAGCGGGACACACCGGGGAGCTGTTTTTT.

The chain combines TRBV20-1 with TRBJ2-7; 9 positions agree with TRBD2. Trimming cost V 3 bases and J 2 bases; bases outside gene matches: 5. The CDR3 is made up of 14 amino acids. Germline CDR1 reads DFQATT; CDR2 reads SNEGSKA (reference sequence). The CDR3 DNA reads TGCAGTGCTAGTTTACTAGCGGGTGCCTACGAGCAGTACTTC. This translates into CSASLLAGAYEQYF.

The chain is built from TRBV29-1 and TRBJ1-4; D uncertain. CDR3 size: 13 residues. Germline V gene lookup returns CDR1 SQVTM and CDR2 ANQGSEA. Between the trimmed V and J ends, which lost 4 bases and 10 bases, there was a span of 16 bases. As DNA, the CDR3 is TGCAGCGTTGCGGAGGGTCTTCGGGGAAAACTGTTTTTT. Protein: CSVAEGLRGKLFF.

The J gene is TRBJ2-7, the V gene TRBV3-1 (or the pseudogene TRBV3-2); 8 bases fit TRBD1. Germline values: CDR1 LGHDT, CDR2 YNNKEL (reference sequence). The CDR3 length is 16 residues. Trimming cost V 1 base and J 2 bases; bases outside gene matches: 7. The CDR3 DNA follows: TGTGCCAGCAGCCAAGTTGCAGGGGGCTATGCCTACGAGCAGTACTTC. It specifies CASSQVAGGYAYEQYF.

The chain employs TRBV7-2 and TRBJ2-5; 7 bases are a match to TRBD2. The CDR3 loop spans 15 amino acids. The V and J ends lost 5 bases and 7 bases, in that order; junction bases with no gene match: 13. Germline lookup yields CDR1 SGHTA and CDR2 FQGNSA. CDR3 in amino acids: CASSESGVSLGTQYF. For the CDR3, the DNA is TGTGCCAGCAGCGAAAGCGGGGTCTCCCTCGGGACCCAGTACTTC.

CDR3 amino acids: CASSPRAGPSETQYF. CDR3 in DNA: TGTGCCAGCTCACCACGAGCAGGGCCGTCCGAGACCCAGTACTTC. This chain uses TRBV18 with TRBJ2-5; D possibly corresponds to TRBD1 (5 bases). This CDR3 comprises 15 residues. V was shortened by 1 base and J by 5 bases, with 14 bases between the two germline ends. CDR1 and CDR2 from the germline V gene are KGHSH and LQKENI.

The chain combines TRBV4-1 with TRBJ1-2; D possibly corresponds to TRBD1 (6 bases). This CDR3 has 18 residues. The germline gives CDR1 MGHRA, CDR2 YSYEKL. V was shortened by 1 base and J by 7 bases, with 25 bases between the two germline ends. As DNA, the CDR3 is TGCGCCAGCAGCCAAGTTTTGTGGCCCGTGGGGGGGCGAGGTGGCTACACCTTC. This gives the protein CASSQVLWPVGGRGGYTF.

This clone was detected only a few times. This sequence joins TRBV24-1 and TRBJ2-3, with D possibly matching TRBD2 (6 bases). The CDR3 loop spans 16 amino acids. V was cut by 1 base and J by 1 base, with 11 bases left in between. Looked up from germline, CDR1 is KGHDR and CDR2 is SFDVKD. The CDR3 sequence is CATSDFRRGGTDTQYF. CDR3 bases: TGTGCCACCAGTGATTTTCGGCGGGGAGGCACAGATACGCAGTATTTT.

The chain carries TRBV18 and TRBJ1-4, with a weak D call TRBD1 (5 bases). Trimming pared 3 bases from V and 5 bases from J, leaving 10 bases between. The CDR3 totals 14 residues. Germline CDR1 and CDR2: KGHSH and LQKENI. As DNA, the CDR3 is TGTGCCAGCTCACCGAACGACAGAAATGAAAAACTGTTTTTT. Amino acid sequence: CASSPNDRNEKLFF. Combining the CDR3 with reference TRBV18 and TRBJ1-4 gives the whole variable domain NAGVMQNPRHLVRRRGQEARLRCSPMKGHSHVYWYRQLPEEGLKFMVYLQKENIIDESGMPKERFSAEFPKEGPSILRIQQVVRGDSAAYFCASSPNDRNEKLFFGSGTQLSVL.

The chain links TRBV4-1 to TRBJ2-1; tentatively, D is TRBD1 (5 bases). CDR1 and CDR2 (germline): MGHRA, YSYEKL. The CDR3 has 14 residues. Deletions cut 5 bases from V and 6 bases from J, with 14 bases between. CDR3 protein: CASSEGVRGNEQFF. CDR3 DNA: TGCGCCAGCAGCGAAGGGGTAAGAGGCAATGAGCAGTTCTTC.

This chain uses TRBV21-1 with TRBJ2-3; the D call of TRBD2 is as the table states it, not checked on the DNA. TRBV21-1 represents a pseudogene. The CDR3 has 20 amino acids. In DNA, the CDR3 is TGTGCCAGCAGCAAAAAAAGCCCCTCGACGAACGGGACTAGCACAGATACGCAGTATTTT. It codes for CASSKKSPSTNGTSTDTQYF.

The sample holds a few counts of this clone. The chain couples TRBV10-2 to TRBJ1-1, with D unresolved. The V gene lost 7 bases and the J gene lost 0 bases, with 15 bases spanning the gap. The germline V gene has CDR1 WSHSY and CDR2 SAAADI. The CDR3 sequence is 15 residues long. CDR3 protein: CASISGLVMNTEAFF. For the CDR3, the DNA is TGCGCCAGCATCTCCGGACTGGTAATGAACACTGAAGCTTTCTTT.

The J gene is TRBJ2-5, the V gene TRBV10-3; perhaps TRBD1 as D (7 bases). Germline V lookup: CDR1 ENHRY, CDR2 SYGVKD. CDR3 length: 15 residues. V was pared by 6 bases and J by 5 bases, with 19 bases between. CDR3 loop: CAIRNRLGGGETQYF. CDR3 sequence (DNA): TGTGCCATCAGGAACCGACTAGGGGGCGGGGAGACCCAGTACTTC.

The V gene is TRBV2, the J gene TRBJ2-3; D might be TRBD1 (6 bases). V was pared by 9 bases and J by 2 bases, with 15 bases between. The germline gives CDR1 SNHLY, CDR2 FYNNEI. The CDR3 extends over 14 amino acids. This chain's CDR3 is CASDRTASTDTQYF. DNA of the CDR3: TGTGCCAGTGACCGGACAGCTTCCACAGATACGCAGTATTTT. Combining the CDR3 with reference TRBV2 and TRBJ2-3 gives the whole variable domain EPEVTQTPSHQVTQMGQEVILRCVPISNHLYFYWYRQILGQKVEFLVSFYNNEISEKSEIFDDQFSVERPDGSNFTLKIRSTKLEDSAMYFCASDRTASTDTQYFGPGTRLTVL.

The count of this clone is one. The rearrangement joins TRBV2 to TRBJ2-7, with 12 bases that match TRBD1. The CDR3 loop spans 13 amino acids. V gave up 8 bases and J gave up 7 bases; unmatched junction bases: 6. CDR1 SNHLY and CDR2 FYNNEI come from the germline V gene. The CDR3 reads CASHRDRGLEQYV. CDR3 bases: TGTGCCAGCCACCGGGACAGGGGGCTTGAGCAGTACGTC.